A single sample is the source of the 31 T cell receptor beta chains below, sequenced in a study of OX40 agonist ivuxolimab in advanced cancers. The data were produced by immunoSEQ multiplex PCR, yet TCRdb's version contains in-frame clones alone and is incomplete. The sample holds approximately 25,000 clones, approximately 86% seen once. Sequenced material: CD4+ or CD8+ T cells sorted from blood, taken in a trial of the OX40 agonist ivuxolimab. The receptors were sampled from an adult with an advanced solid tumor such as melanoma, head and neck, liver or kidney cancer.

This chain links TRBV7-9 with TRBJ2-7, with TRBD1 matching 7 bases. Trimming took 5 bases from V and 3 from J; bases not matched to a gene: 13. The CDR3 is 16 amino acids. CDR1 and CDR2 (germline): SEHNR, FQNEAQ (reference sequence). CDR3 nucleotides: TGTGCCAGCAGCACCCCCCAGGGGGACCTATTCTACGAGCAGTACTTC. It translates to CASSTPQGDLFYEQYF.

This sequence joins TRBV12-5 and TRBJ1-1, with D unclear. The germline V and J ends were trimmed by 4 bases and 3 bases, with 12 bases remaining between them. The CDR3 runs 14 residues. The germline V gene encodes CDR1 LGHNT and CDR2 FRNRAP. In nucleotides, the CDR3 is TGTGCTAGTGGTTCGGTCCTGCGGGACACTGAAGCTTTCTTT. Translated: CASGSVLRDTEAFF.

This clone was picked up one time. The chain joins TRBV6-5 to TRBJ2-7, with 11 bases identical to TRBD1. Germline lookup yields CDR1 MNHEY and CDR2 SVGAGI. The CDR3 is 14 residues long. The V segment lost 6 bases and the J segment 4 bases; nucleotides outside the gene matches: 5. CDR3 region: CASSPDRGPYEQYF. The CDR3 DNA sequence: TGTGCCAGCAGCCCGGACAGGGGGCCGTACGAGCAGTACTTC.

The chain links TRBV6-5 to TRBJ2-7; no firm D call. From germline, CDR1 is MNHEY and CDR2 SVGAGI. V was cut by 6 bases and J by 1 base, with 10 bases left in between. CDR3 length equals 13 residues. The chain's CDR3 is CASSPPLSYEQYF. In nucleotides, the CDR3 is TGTGCCAGCAGCCCCCCACTGTCCTACGAGCAGTACTTC.

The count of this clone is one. The CDR3 DNA reads as TGTGCCAGCAGCGGGGGAACACTGTACAATGAGCAGTTCTTC. Protein product: CASSGGTLYNEQFF. The chain has TRBV9 and TRBJ2-1; D is ambiguous. Germline V gene data show CDR1 as SGDLS and CDR2 as YYNGEE. Trimming took off 3 bases at V and 4 bases at J, with 11 bases between the two ends. This CDR3 comprises 14 residues.

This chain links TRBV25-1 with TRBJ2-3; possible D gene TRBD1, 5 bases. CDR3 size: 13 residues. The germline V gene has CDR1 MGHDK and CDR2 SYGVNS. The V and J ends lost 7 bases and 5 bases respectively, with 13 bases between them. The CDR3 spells CASIGQGQDTQYF. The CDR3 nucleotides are TGTGCCAGCATAGGACAAGGGCAAGATACGCAGTATTTT.

The CDR3 sequence is CASSFRFTGELFF. CDR3 DNA: TGTGCCAGCAGCTTTCGGTTCACCGGGGAGCTGTTTTTT. This chain links TRBV11-2 with TRBJ2-2; D is uncertain. V lost 3 bases and J lost 4, with 6 bases in between. The CDR3 loop spans 13 amino acids. The V gene's germline CDR1 is SGHAT and CDR2 FQNNGV.

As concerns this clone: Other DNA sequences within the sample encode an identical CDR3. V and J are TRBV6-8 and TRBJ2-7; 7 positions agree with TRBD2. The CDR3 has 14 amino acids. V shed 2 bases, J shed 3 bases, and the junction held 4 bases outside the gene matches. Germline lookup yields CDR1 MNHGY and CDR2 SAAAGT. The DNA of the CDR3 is TGTGCCAGCAGTTACGGGGGGGGAGGCTACGAGCAGTACTTC. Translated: CASSYGGGGYEQYF.

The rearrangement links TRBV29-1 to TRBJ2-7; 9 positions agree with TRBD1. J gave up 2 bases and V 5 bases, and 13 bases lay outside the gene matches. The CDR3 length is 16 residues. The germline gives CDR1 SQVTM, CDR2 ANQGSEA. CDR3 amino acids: CSVSGTGNLGAYEQYF. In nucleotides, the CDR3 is TGCAGCGTTAGCGGGACAGGGAACCTAGGGGCCTACGAGCAGTACTTC.

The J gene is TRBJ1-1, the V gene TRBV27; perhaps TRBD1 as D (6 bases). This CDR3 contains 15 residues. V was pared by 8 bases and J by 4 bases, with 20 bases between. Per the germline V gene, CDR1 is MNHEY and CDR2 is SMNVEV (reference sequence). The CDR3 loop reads CASGPEGGLGTEAFF. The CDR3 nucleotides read TGTGCCAGCGGCCCGGAAGGGGGGCTGGGCACTGAAGCTTTCTTT.

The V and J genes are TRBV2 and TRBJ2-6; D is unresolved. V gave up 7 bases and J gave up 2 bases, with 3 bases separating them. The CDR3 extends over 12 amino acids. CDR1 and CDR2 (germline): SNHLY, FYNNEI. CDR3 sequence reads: CASNPGANVLTF. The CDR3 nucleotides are TGTGCCAGCAATCCTGGGGCCAACGTCCTGACTTTC.

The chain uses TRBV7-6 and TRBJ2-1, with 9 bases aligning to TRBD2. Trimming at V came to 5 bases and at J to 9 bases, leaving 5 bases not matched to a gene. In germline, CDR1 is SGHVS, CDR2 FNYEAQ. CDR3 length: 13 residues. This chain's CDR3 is CASSQGTSFEQFF. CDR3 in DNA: TGTGCCAGCAGCCAGGGGACTAGCTTTGAGCAGTTCTTC.

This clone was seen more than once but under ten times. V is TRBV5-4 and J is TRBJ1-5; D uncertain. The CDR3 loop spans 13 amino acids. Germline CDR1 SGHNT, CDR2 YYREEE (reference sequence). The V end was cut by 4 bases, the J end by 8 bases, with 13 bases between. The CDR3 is CASSQDLTEPQHF. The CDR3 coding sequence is TGTGCCAGCAGCCAAGATTTAACGGAGCCCCAGCATTTT.

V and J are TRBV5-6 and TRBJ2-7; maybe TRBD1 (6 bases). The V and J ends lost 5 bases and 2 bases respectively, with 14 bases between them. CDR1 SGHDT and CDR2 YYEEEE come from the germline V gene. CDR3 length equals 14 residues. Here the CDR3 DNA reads TGTGCCAGCAGTGGCCGGGACACTACCTACGAGCAGTACTTC. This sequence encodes CASSGRDTTYEQYF.

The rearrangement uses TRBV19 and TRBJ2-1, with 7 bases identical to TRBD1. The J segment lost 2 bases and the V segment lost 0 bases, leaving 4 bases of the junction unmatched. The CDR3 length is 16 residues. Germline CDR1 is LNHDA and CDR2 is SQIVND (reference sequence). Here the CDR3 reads CASSIDWDSPYNEQFF. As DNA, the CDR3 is TGTGCCAGTAGTATAGATTGGGACAGCCCCTACAATGAGCAGTTCTTC.

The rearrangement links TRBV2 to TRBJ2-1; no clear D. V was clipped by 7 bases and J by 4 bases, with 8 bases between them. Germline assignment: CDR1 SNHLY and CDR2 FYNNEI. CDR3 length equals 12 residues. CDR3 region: CASNAGYNEQFF. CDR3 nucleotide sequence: TGTGCCAGCAACGCTGGGTACAATGAGCAGTTCTTC.

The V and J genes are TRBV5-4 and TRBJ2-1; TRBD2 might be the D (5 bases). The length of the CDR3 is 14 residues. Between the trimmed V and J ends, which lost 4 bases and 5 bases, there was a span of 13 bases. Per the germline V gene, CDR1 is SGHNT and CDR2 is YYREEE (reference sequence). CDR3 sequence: CASSPPGLDNEQFF. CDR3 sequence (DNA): TGTGCCAGCAGCCCCCCTGGACTTGACAATGAGCAGTTCTTC.

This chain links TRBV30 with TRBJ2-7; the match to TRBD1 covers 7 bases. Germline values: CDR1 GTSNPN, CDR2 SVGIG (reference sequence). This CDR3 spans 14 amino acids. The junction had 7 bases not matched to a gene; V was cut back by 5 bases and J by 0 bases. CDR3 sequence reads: CAWVDRAFSYEQYF. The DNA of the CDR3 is TGTGCCTGGGTTGACAGGGCTTTCTCCTACGAGCAGTACTTC.

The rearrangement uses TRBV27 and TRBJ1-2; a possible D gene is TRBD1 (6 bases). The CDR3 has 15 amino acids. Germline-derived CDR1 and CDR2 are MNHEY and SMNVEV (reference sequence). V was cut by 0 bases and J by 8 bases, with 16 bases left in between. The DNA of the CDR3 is TGTGCCAGCAGTTTATCGGTCCTCGGGGGGCGCGGCTACACCTTC. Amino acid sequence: CASSLSVLGGRGYTF.

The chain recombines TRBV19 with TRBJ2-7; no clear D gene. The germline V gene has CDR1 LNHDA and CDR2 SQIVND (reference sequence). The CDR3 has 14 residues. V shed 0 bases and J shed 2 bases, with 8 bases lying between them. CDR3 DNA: TGTGCCAGTAGTATAGATCGGCAGACCTACGAGCAGTACTTC. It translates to CASSIDRQTYEQYF.

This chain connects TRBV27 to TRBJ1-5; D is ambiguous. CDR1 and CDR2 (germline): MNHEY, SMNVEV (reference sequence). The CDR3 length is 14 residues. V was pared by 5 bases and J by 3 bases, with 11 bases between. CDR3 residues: CASSLVGFNQPQHF. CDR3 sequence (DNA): TGTGCCAGCAGTCTAGTGGGCTTCAATCAGCCCCAGCATTTT.

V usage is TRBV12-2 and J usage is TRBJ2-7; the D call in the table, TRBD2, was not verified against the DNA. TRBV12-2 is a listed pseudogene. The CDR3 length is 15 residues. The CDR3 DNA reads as TGTGCAAGTCGCTTAATTGTTTGGTATAGCTACGAGCAGTACTTC. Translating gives CASRLIVWYSYEQYF.

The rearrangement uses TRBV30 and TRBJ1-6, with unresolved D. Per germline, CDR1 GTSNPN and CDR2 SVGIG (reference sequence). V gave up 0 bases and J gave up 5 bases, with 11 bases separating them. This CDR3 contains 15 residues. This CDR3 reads CAWSVGQLDNSPLHF. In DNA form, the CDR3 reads TGTGCCTGGAGTGTAGGCCAGCTCGATAATTCACCCCTCCACTTT.

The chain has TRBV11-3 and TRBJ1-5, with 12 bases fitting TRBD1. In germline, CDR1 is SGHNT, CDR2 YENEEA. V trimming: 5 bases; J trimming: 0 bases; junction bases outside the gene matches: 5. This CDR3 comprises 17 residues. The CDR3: CASSRGQGAYSNQPQHF. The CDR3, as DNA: TGTGCCAGCAGCAGGGGACAGGGGGCGTATAGCAATCAGCCCCAGCATTTT.

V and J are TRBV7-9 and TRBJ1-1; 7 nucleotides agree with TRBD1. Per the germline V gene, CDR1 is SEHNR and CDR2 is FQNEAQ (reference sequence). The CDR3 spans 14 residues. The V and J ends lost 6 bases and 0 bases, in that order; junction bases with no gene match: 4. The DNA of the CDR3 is TGTGCCAGCAGGGCGACAGGGTTGAACACTGAAGCTTTCTTT. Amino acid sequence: CASRATGLNTEAFF.

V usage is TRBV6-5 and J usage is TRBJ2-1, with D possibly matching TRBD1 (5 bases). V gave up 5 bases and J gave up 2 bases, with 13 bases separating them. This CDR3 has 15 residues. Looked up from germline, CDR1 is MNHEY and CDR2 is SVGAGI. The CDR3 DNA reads TGTGCCAGCAGTCCTACTACAGGCCCCTACAATGAGCAGTTCTTC. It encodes CASSPTTGPYNEQFF.

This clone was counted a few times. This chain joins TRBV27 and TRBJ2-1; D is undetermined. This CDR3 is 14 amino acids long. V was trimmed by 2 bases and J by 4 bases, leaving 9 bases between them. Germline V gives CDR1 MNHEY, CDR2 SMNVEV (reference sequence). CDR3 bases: TGTGCCAGCAGTTTAACCTCTGGATACAATGAGCAGTTCTTC. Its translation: CASSLTSGYNEQFF.

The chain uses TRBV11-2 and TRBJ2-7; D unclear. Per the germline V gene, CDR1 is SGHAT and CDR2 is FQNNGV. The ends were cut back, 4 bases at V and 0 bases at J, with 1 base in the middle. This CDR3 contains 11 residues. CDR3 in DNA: TGTGCCAGCAGCTCCTCCTACGAGCAGTACTTC. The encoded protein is CASSSSYEQYF.

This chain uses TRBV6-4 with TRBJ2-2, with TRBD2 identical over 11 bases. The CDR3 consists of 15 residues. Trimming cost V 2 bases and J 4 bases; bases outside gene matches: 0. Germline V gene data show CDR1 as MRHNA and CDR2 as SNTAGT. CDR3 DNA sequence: TGTGCCAGCAGTGACGGACTAGCGGGCACCGGGGAGCTGTTTTTT. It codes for CASSDGLAGTGELFF.

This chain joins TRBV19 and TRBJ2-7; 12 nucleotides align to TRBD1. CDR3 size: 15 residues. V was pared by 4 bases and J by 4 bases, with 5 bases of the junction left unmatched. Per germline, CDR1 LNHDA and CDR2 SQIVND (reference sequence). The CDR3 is CASSSGTGGLYEQYF. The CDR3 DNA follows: TGTGCCAGTAGTAGTGGGACAGGGGGCTTGTACGAGCAGTACTTC.

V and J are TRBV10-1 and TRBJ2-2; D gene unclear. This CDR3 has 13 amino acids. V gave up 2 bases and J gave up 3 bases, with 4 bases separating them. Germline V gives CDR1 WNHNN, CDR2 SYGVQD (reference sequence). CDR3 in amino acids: CASSERDTGELFF. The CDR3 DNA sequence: TGCGCCAGCAGTGAGAGGGACACCGGGGAGCTGTTTTTT.